The present entry profiles one T cell receptor beta chain with its context. V lost 6 bases and J lost 1, with 10 bases in between. The CDR3 is made up of 13 amino acids. CDR1 is SGHDT and CDR2 is YYEEEE in the germline V gene. The sample originates from a study of control samples from healthy donors and cancer patients. The data were produced by immunoSEQ multiplex PCR, yet TCRdb's version contains in-frame clones alone and is incomplete. The profile shows 100,000 to 150,000 clones, more than 90% of them singletons. The chain employs TRBV5-6 and TRBJ1-2; D is uncertain. The TCR originated in a man between 18 and 29 years old in good health. Sequencing input: blood. CDR3 sequence reads: CASTPGNNYGYTF. CDR3 in DNA: TGTGCCAGCACCCCTGGGAATAACTATGGCTACACCTTC.